This T cell receptor beta chain came from a study of cytomegalovirus exposure and HLA in healthy donors. On this clone itself: Its antigen remains unknown.

Study results and limitations: Testing in vitro showed a few CMV-associated chains specific for CMV antigens.

The assay was immunoSEQ multiplex PCR, and TCRdb's table has in-frame clones only and misses some. The data hold around 190,000 clones, with 86% observed a single time. The CDR3 is made up of 13 amino acids. Germline CDR1 is SGHRS and CDR2 is YFSETQ. Germline trimming cut 6 bases from V and 5 bases from J; bases unmatched to any gene: 8. The gene calls are TRBV5-1 and TRBJ2-7; the match to TRBD1 covers 7 bases. The sequencing sample was made of PBMCs. This sequence originates from a woman younger than 30 in good health and CMV-seronegative. CDR3: CASMGDSGNEQYF. CDR3 DNA: TGCGCCAGCATGGGGGACAGTGGAAACGAGCAGTACTTC.